This T cell receptor (beta chain) was observed in a study of shared clonotypes between healthy human individuals. General study results and limits: Among the subsets, naive ones generally showed larger estimated richness than memory ones. The sharing of 5% to 6.5% of naive CD4 clonotypes was seen across a handful of donors.

The protocol was immunoSEQ multiplex PCR, while the TCRdb copy is restricted to in-frame clones and leaves out a portion. The sample lists fewer than 1.4 million clones, about four fifths occurring once. Comments on this clone: Its antigen is still unknown.

Sequenced material: memory CD4+ T cells from PBMCs. The subset: CD45RA-negative fraction. This receptor was obtained from a man aged 18 to 29 in good health. Some clones in this sample may be carry-over from other donors' samples.

The CDR3 reads CASSLDGNEQFF. CDR3 nucleotide sequence: TGTGCCAGCAGCTTAGACGGGAATGAGCAGTTCTTC. This sequence joins TRBV7-6 and TRBJ2-1; D uncertain. Trimming shortened V by 1 base and J by 7 bases, and 5 bases separated the two germline ends. This CDR3 contains 12 residues. Per germline, CDR1 SGHVS and CDR2 FNYEAQ.